This T cell receptor beta chain was found in a study of blood T cells in healthy people across ages. Study-level background: About one barcoded beta molecule per two T cells was the capture yield of template switching. Findings of the study overall: Per-million-T-cell TCR beta diversity fell roughly linearly with age.

This CDR3 region has 15 residues. V dropped 5 bases and J dropped 0 bases, with 13 bases sitting between them. The V gene's germline CDR1 is PRHDT and CDR2 FYEKMQ (reference sequence). Every participating donor contributed 9.5 to 10 milliliters of peripheral blood through a draw. Next came a second PCR, run for about 7 to 12 cycles, which used a sample-barcoded 5' primer along with a J-beta primer mix. Any given sample supplied a minimum of 3 million CDR3-containing paired-end reads. TCRdb recomputed calls from the 5' RACE reads with MiXCR, one row per CDR3 protein. The data contain roughly 800,000 distinct CDR3 sequences, roughly 34% of them singletons. With regard to this clonotype: Its matching antigen is unknown.

The receptor's source is a man aged 18 to 29 in good health. The specimen sequenced was blood. The gene calls are TRBV13 and TRBJ1-1; unclear D gene. The CDR3 region is CASSHNTGMNTEAFF. The DNA of the CDR3 is TGTGCCAGCAGCCACAACACGGGGATGAACACTGAAGCTTTCTTT. The entire variable domain, with the rest obtained from reference TRBV13 and TRBJ1-1, is as follows: AAGVIQSPRHLIKEKRETATLKCYPIPRHDTVYWYQQGPGQDPQFLISFYEKMQSDKGSIPDRFSAQQFSDYHSELNMSSLELGDSALYFCASSHNTGMNTEAFFGQGTRLTVV.